Listed here are 18 T cell receptor beta chains from one sample, sequenced in a study of cytomegalovirus exposure and HLA in healthy donors listed by TCRdb under 2017. The method was the immunoSEQ multiplex PCR assay. For the multiplex PCR, a mixture combining 60 forward primers for TCR Vbeta segments and 13 reverse primers for TCR Jbeta segments was used. Here the immuneACCESS table is served through TCRdb, limited to in-frame sequences with V and J called. Missing clones are a known gap in these copies; in checked studies unresolved V genes cover under half, and the rest lacks a known reason. In all, the sample holds around 90,000 clones, and about two thirds of those were seen once. The ten largest clones take up under 25% of the sample. Sequencing input: PBMCs. These receptors were collected from a woman aged 45-65 years in good health and CMV-seropositive.

The rearrangement links TRBV6-5 to TRBJ1-2; D may be TRBD1 (6 bases). V lost 10 bases to trimming and J lost 6 bases, with 18 bases between them. This CDR3 contains 13 residues. From germline, CDR1 is MNHEY and CDR2 SVGAGI. Here the CDR3 DNA reads TGTGCCACCTCCAGGGGTTTGTCGAATGGCTACACCTTC. Translation: CATSRGLSNGYTF.

This chain uses TRBV30 with TRBJ1-2; D may be TRBD1 (5 bases). In germline, CDR1 is GTSNPN, CDR2 SVGIG (reference sequence). The CDR3 sequence is 13 residues long. Trimming shortened V by 4 bases and J by 2 bases, and 11 bases separated the two germline ends. The CDR3 loop is CAWKLTANYGYTF. CDR3 coding DNA: TGTGCCTGGAAGTTGACAGCGAACTATGGCTACACCTTC.

The chain joins TRBV27 to TRBJ2-7; 10 bases fit TRBD1. J was trimmed by 2 bases and V by 3 bases; bases with no gene match: 13. Germline V gives CDR1 MNHEY, CDR2 SMNVEV (reference sequence). CDR3 length: 18 residues. The CDR3, as DNA: TGTGCCAGCAGTTTCAACCCCCTTGGACAGGGGGTGACCTACGAGCAGTACTTC. Translation: CASSFNPLGQGVTYEQYF.

This chain connects TRBV28 to TRBJ2-1; 7 bases align to TRBD1. The V gene end was trimmed by 3 bases and the J gene end by 8 bases; junction bases not matched to a gene: 19. This CDR3 spans 18 amino acids. The germline gives CDR1 MDHEN, CDR2 SYDVKM. DNA of the CDR3: TGTGCCAGCAGTTTCCCTTCAACCGGGACAGAGCTATCGGATGAGCAGTTCTTC. This encodes CASSFPSTGTELSDEQFF. Combining the CDR3 with reference TRBV28 and TRBJ2-1 gives the whole variable domain DVKVTQSSRYLVKRTGEKVFLECVQDMDHENMFWYRQDPGLGLRLIYFSYDVKMKEKGDIPEGYSVSREKKERFSLILESASTNQTSMYLCASSFPSTGTELSDEQFFGPGTRLTVL.

The gene calls are TRBV14 and TRBJ2-1; maybe TRBD1 (5 bases). Germline-derived CDR1 and CDR2 are SGHDN and FVKESK. Trimming left V 1 base short and J 10 bases short, with 17 bases between. CDR3 length: 15 residues. This CDR3 is CASSQVTQGDREQFF. DNA for the CDR3: TGTGCCAGCAGCCAAGTCACGCAGGGCGATAGAGAGCAGTTCTTC.

The rearrangement links TRBV11-2 to TRBJ1-1; TRBD1 might be the D (6 bases). The CDR3 is made up of 13 amino acids. V was pared by 5 bases and J by 6 bases, with 13 bases between. Germline V gene lookup returns CDR1 SGHAT and CDR2 FQNNGV. The chain's CDR3 is CASSDNRDAEAFF. CDR3 coding DNA: TGTGCCAGCAGCGACAACAGGGATGCTGAAGCTTTCTTT.

The chain recombines TRBV9 with TRBJ1-4, with D uncertain. Germline assignment: CDR1 SGDLS and CDR2 YYNGEE. V was trimmed by 0 bases and J by 0 bases, leaving 3 bases between them. The CDR3 contains 14 residues. The CDR3 DNA is TGTGCCAGCAGCGTAGCTGCAACTAATGAAAAACTGTTTTTT. Translating it yields CASSVAATNEKLFF. Complete variable domain (other parts from reference TRBV9 and TRBJ1-4): DSGVTQTPKHLITATGQRVTLRCSPRSGDLSVYWYQQSLDQGLQFLIQYYNGEERAKGNILERFSAQQFPDLHSELNLSSLELGDSALYFCASSVAATNEKLFFGSGTQLSVL.

In the case of this clone: Other nucleotide sequences in the sample specify the same CDR3. The chain uses TRBV29-1 and TRBJ2-7; TRBD1 matches 9 bases. Germline V CDR1 and CDR2: SQVTM, ANQGSEA. This CDR3 has 15 residues. After removal of 0 bases from V and 1 base from J, the junction contained 4 bases not matched to a gene. CDR3 sequence: CSVEDPGTGSYEQYF. The CDR3 coding sequence is TGCAGCGTTGAAGATCCTGGGACAGGGTCCTACGAGCAGTACTTC.

The chain joins TRBV27 to TRBJ2-5; a weak D match, TRBD1 (5 bases). Germline CDR1 reads MNHEY; CDR2 reads SMNVEV (reference sequence). The CDR3 has 13 amino acids. Between the trimmed V and J ends, which lost 6 bases and 1 base, there was a span of 9 bases. Here the CDR3 reads CASRRQLQETQYF. The CDR3 DNA sequence: TGTGCCAGCAGGAGACAGCTCCAAGAGACCCAGTACTTC.

J is TRBJ1-5 and V is TRBV28; D uncertain. The CDR3 consists of 14 residues. Per germline, CDR1 MDHEN and CDR2 SYDVKM. Deletions cut 3 bases from V and 7 bases from J, with 13 bases between. The CDR3, as DNA: TGTGCCAGCAGTTTTTTTGGAGTAAAGCAGCCCCAGCATTTT. Translation gives CASSFFGVKQPQHF.

V gene TRBV28 combines with J gene TRBJ1-1, with D unclear. V lost 6 bases, J lost 0 bases, and 5 bases lay in between. The CDR3 covers 12 residues. Per germline, CDR1 MDHEN and CDR2 SYDVKM. This CDR3 is CASSPLNTEAFF. CDR3 coding DNA: TGTGCCAGCAGCCCATTGAACACTGAAGCTTTCTTT.

V and J are TRBV11-2 and TRBJ2-1; maybe TRBD2 (6 bases). V lost 1 base and J 5 bases, leaving 9 bases between the germline ends. This CDR3 is 14 amino acids long. The V gene's germline CDR1 is SGHAT and CDR2 FQNNGV. In DNA, the CDR3 is TGTGCCAGCAGCTTAGTGGCTAGCGACAATGAGCAGTTCTTC. Protein sequence: CASSLVASDNEQFF.

The gene calls are TRBV18 and TRBJ2-6; D gene unclear. Trimming stripped 3 bases from V and 2 bases from J, with 8 bases between. Germline V gene data show CDR1 as KGHSH and CDR2 as LQKENI. This CDR3 has 15 amino acids. The CDR3 DNA reads as TGTGCCAGCTCACCGGGCATTACTGGGGCCAACGTCCTGACTTTC. Encoded protein: CASSPGITGANVLTF.

The rearrangement links TRBV4-3 to TRBJ2-2, with a tentative D call TRBD1 (6 bases). The V and J ends lost 1 base and 4 bases respectively, with 13 bases between them. CDR1 and CDR2 (germline): LGHNA, YSLEER. There are 16 residues in the CDR3. The CDR3 protein is CASSQVSGAFTGELFF. Written as DNA, the CDR3 is TGCGCCAGCAGCCAAGTGTCAGGGGCCTTCACCGGGGAGCTGTTTTTT.

The chain has TRBV7-9 and TRBJ2-5, with D maybe TRBD1 (5 bases). The CDR3 is 14 amino acids. Looked up from germline, CDR1 is SEHNR and CDR2 is FQNEAQ (reference sequence). The germline V and J ends were trimmed by 0 bases and 5 bases, with 10 bases remaining between them. CDR3: CASSLAAGLETQYF. CDR3 bases: TGTGCCAGCAGCTTAGCGGCAGGGCTCGAGACCCAGTACTTC.

V usage is TRBV19 and J usage is TRBJ1-5; 7 bases fit TRBD1. V shed 7 bases and J 4 bases; nucleotides not matched to a gene: 10. Germline CDR1 reads LNHDA; CDR2 reads SQIVND (reference sequence). This CDR3 is 15 amino acids long. CDR3 coding DNA: TGTGCCAGTACCCAGATCGGGACAGCTAATCAGCCCCAGCATTTT. Encoded protein: CASTQIGTANQPQHF.

This clone was counted between two and nine times. One end of the junction fails to match germline, which may point to a read error. The chain uses TRBV5-4 and TRBJ1-2; tentative D call: TRBD1 (5 bases). The length of the CDR3 is 17 residues. CDR1 and CDR2 from the germline V gene are SGHNT and YYREEE (reference sequence). The CDR3 DNA is TGCGCCAGCAGCCAAGACATATGGGACTCCTCTAACTATGGCTACACCTTC. Residues: CASSQDIWDSSNYGYTF.

This clone was observed a handful of times. This rearrangement joins TRBV10-2 to TRBJ1-1, with 8 bases fitting TRBD1. This CDR3 is 15 amino acids long. V shed 6 bases, J shed 4 bases, and the junction held 10 bases outside the gene matches. The germline gives CDR1 WSHSY, CDR2 SAAADI. CDR3 nucleotide sequence: TGCGCCAGCAGCCCCAATTTCGGACAGGGCACTGAAGCTTTCTTT. Residues: CASSPNFGQGTEAFF.